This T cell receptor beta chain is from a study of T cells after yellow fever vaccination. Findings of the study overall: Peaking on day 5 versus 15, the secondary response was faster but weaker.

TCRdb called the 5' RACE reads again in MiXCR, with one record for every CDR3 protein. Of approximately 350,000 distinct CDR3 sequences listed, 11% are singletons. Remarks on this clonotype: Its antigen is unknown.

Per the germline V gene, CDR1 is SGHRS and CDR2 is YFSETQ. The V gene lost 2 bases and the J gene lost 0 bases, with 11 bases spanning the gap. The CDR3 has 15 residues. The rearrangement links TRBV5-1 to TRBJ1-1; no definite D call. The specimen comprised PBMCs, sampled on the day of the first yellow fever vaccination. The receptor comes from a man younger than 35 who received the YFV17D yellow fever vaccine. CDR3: CASSLHTALNTEAFF. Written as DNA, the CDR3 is TGCGCCAGCAGCTTACACACCGCGCTGAACACTGAAGCTTTCTTT.